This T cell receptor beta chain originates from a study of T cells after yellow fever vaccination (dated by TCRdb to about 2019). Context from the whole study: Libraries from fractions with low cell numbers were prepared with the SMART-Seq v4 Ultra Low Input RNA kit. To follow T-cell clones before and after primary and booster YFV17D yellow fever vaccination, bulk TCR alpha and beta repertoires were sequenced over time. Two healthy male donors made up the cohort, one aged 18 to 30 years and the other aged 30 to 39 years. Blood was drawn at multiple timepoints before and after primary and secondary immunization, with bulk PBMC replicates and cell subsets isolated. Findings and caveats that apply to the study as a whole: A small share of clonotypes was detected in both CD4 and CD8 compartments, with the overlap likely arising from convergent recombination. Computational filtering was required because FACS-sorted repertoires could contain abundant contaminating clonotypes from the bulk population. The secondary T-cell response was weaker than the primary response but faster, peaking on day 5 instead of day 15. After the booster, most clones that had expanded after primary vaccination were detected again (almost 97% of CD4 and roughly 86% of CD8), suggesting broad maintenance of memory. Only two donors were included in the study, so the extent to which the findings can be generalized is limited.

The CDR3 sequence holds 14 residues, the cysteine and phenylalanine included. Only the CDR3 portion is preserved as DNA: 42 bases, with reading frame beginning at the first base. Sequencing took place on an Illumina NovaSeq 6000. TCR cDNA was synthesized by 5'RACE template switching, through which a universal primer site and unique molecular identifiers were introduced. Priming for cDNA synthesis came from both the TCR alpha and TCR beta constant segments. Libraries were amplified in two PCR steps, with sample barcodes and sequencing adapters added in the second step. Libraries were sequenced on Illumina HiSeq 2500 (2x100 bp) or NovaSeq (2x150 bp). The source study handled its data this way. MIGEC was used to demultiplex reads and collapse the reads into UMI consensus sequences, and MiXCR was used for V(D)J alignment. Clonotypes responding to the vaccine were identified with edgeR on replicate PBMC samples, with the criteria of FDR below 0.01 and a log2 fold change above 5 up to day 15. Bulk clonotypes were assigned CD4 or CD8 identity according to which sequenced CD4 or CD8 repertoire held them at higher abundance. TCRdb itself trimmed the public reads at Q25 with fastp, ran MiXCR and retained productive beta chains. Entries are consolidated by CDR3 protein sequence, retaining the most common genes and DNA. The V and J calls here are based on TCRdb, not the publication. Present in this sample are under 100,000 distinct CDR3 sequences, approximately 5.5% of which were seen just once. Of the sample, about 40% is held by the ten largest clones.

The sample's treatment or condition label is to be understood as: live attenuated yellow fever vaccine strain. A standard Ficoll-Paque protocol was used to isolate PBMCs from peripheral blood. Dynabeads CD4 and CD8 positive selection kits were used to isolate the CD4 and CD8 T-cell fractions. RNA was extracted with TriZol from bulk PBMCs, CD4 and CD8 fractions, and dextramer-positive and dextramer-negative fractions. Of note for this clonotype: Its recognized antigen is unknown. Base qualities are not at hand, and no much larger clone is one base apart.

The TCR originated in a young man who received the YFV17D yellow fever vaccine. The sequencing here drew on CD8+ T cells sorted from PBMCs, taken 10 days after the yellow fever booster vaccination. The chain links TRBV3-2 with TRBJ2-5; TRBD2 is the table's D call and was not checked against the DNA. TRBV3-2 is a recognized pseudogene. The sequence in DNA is TGTGCCAGCAGCCCTGGGGAGGACCAGGAGACCCAGTACTTC. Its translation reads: CASSPGEDQETQYF.